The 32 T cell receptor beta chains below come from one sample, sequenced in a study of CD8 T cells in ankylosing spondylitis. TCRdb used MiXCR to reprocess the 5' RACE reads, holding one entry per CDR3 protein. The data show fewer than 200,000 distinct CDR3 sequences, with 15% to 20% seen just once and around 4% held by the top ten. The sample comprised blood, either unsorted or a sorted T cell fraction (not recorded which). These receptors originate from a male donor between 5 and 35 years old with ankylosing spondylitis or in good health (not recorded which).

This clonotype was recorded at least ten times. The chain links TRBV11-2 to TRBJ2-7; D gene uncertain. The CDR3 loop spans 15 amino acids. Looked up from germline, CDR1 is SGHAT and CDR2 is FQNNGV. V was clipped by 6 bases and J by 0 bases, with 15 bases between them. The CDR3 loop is CASSLDWLSSYEQYV. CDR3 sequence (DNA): TGTGCCAGCAGTCTTGACTGGCTAAGCTCCTACGAGCAGTACGTC.

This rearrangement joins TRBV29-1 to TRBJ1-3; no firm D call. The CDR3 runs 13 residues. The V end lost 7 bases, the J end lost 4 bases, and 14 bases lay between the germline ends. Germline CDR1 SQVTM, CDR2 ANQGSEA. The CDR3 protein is CSAAGYGGNTIYF. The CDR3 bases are TGCAGCGCAGCGGGTTACGGGGGAAACACCATATATTTT.

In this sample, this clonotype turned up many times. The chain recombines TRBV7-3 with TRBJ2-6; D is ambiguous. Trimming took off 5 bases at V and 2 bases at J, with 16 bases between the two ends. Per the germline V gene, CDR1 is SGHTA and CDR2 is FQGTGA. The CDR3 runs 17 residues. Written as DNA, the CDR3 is TGTGCCAGCAGCCCAGAAATGGCCGGAACTGGGGCCAACGTCCTGACTTTC. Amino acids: CASSPEMAGTGANVLTF.

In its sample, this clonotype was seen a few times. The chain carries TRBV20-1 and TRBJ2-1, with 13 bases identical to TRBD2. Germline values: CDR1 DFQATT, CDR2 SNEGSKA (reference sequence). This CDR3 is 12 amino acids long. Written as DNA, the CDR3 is TGCGGAACCGGGACTAGCGGGATTGGTGGGTTCTTC. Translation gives CGTGTSGIGGFF.

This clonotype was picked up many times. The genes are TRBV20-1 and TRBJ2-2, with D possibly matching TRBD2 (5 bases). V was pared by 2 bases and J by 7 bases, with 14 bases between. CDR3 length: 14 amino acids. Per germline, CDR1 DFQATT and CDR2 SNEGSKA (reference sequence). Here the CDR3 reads CSARPRTGYGELFF. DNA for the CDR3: TGCAGTGCTAGACCGCGGACTGGCTACGGGGAGCTGTTTTTT.

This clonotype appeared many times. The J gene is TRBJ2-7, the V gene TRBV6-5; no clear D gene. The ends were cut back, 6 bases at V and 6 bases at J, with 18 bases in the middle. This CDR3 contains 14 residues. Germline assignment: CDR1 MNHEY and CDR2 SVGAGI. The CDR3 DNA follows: TGTGCCAGCAGAACAGCTCAAAGGCCAGGCGAGCAGTACTTC. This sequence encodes CASRTAQRPGEQYF.

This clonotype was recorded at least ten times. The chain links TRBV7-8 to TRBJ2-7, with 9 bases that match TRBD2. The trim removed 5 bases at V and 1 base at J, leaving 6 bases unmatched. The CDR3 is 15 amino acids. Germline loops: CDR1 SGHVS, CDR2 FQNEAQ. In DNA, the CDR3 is TGTGCCAGCAGCATCGGGCTAGCGGGGTCCTACGAGCAGTACGTC. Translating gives CASSIGLAGSYEQYV.

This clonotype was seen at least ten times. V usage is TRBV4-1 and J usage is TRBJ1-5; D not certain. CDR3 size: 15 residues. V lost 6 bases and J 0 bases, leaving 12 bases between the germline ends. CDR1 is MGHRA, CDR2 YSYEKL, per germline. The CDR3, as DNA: TGCGCCAGCAGTTACGGTCCTCTTAGCAATCAGCCCCAGCATTTT. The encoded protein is CASSYGPLSNQPQHF.

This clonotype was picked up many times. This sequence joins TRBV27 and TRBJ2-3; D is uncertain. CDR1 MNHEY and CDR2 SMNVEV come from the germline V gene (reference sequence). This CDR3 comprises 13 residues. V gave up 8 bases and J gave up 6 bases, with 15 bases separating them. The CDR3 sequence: CASAYRVLDTQYF. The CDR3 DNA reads TGTGCCAGCGCTTATCGGGTATTGGATACGCAGTATTTT.

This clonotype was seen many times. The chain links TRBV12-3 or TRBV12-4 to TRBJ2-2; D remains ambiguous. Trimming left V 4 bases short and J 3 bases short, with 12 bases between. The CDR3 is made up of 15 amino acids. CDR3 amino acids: CASSSPTGDTGELFF. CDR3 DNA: TGTGCCAGCAGTTCCCCGACTGGAGACACCGGGGAGCTGTTTTTT.

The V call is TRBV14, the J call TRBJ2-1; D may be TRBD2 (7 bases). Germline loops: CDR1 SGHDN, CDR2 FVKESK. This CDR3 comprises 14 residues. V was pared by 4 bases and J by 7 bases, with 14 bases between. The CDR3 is CASSLWGGSNEQFF. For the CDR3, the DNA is TGTGCCAGCAGCCTCTGGGGGGGCTCGAATGAGCAGTTCTTC.

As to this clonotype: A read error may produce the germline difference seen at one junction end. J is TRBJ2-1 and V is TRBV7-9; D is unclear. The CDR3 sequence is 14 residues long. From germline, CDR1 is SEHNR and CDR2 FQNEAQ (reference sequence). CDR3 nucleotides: TGTGCCAGCAGCTTACTCCCCTCCCACAATGAGCAGTTCTTC. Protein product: CASSLLPSHNEQFF.

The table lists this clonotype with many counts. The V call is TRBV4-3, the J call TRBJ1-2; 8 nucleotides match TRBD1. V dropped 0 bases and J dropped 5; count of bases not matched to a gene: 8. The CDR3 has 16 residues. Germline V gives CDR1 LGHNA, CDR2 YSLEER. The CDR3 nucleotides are TGCGCCAGCAGCCAAGACGGGGACAGGCTAGGGTATGGCTACACCTTC. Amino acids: CASSQDGDRLGYGYTF.

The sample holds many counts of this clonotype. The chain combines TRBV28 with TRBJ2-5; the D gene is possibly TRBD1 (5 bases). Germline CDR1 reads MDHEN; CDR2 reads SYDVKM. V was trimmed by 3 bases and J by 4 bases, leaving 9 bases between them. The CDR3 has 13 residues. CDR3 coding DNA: TGTGCCAGCAGTTTGGGGCAACGAGAGACCCAGTACTTC. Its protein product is CASSLGQRETQYF.

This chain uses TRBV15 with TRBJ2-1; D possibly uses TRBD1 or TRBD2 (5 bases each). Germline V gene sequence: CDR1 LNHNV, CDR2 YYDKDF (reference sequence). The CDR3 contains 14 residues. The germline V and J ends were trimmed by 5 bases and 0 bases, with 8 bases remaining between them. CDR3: CATSGDGSYNEQFF. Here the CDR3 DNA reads TGTGCCACCAGCGGGGACGGCTCCTACAATGAGCAGTTCTTC.

CDR3 amino acids: CASSRDPNPYEQYV. The DNA for the CDR3 is TGTGCCAGCTCACGCGACCCAAATCCCTACGAGCAGTACGTC. This rearrangement joins TRBV18 to TRBJ2-7; D is unclear. The CDR3 sequence is 14 residues long. Germline V gene lookup returns CDR1 KGHSH and CDR2 LQKENI. V dropped 4 bases and J dropped 2 bases, with 12 bases sitting between them.

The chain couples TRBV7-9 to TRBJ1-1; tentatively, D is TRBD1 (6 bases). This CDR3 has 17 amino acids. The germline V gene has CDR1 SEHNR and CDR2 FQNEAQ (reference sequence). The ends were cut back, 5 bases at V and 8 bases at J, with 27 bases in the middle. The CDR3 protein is CASSPRVGGARADEAFF. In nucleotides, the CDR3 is TGTGCCAGCAGCCCAAGAGTAGGGGGGGCGCGCGCCGACGAAGCTTTCTTT.

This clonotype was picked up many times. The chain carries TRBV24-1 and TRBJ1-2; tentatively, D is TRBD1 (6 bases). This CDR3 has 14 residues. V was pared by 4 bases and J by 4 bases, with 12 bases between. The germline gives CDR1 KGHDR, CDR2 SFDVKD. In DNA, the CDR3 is TGTGCCACCAGTGAACCCACAGGGTTCTATGGCTACACCTTC. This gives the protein CATSEPTGFYGYTF.

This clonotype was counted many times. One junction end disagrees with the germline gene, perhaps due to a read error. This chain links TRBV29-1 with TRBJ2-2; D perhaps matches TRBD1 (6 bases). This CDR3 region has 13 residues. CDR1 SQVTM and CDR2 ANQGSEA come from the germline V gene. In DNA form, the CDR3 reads TGCAGCGTAGCACAGGGTTGGGCCGGGGACCTGTTTTTT. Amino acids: CSVAQGWAGDLFF.

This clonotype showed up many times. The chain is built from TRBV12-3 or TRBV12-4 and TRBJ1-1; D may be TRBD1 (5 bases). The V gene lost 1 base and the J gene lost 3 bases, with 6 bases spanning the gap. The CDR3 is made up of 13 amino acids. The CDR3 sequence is CASSLGGDTEAFF. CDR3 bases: TGTGCCAGCAGTTTAGGGGGGGACACTGAAGCTTTCTTT.

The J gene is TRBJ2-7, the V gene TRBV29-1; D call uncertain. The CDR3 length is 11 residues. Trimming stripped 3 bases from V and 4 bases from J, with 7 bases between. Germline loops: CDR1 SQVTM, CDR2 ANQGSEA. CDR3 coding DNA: TGCAGCGTTGAGATGGGGTACGAGCAGTACGTC. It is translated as CSVEMGYEQYV.

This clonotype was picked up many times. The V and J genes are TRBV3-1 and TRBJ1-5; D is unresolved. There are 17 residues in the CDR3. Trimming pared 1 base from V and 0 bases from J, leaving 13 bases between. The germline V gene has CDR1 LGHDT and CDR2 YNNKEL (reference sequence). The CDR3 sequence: CASSQGADEFSNQPQHF. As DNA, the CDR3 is TGTGCCAGCAGCCAAGGTGCAGATGAATTTAGCAATCAGCCCCAGCATTTT.

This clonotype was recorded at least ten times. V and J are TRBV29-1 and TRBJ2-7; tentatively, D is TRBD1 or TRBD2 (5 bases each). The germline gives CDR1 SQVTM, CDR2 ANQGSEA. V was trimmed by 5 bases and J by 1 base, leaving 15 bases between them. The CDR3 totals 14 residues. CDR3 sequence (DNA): TGCAGCGTTAAGCCCCGGGACCGGTCCTACGAGCAGTACTTC. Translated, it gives CSVKPRDRSYEQYF.

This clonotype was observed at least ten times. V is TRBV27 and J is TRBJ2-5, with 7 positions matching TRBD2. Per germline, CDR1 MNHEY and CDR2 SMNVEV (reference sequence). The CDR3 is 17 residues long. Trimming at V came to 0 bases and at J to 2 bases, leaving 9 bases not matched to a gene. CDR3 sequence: CASSLSFGAGLQETQYF. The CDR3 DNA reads TGTGCCAGCAGTTTATCGTTTGGAGCGGGGCTACAAGAGACCCAGTACTTC.

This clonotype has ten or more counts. The chain's CDR3 is CASSLGGGKYEQYF. The CDR3 DNA follows: TGTGCCAGCAGTTTGGGAGGGGGCAAGTACGAGCAGTACTTC. The chain uses TRBV27 and TRBJ2-7; tentatively, D is TRBD1 or TRBD2 (7 bases each). V gave up 3 bases and J gave up 4 bases, with 13 bases separating them. Germline-derived CDR1 and CDR2 are MNHEY and SMNVEV (reference sequence). The CDR3 has 14 residues.

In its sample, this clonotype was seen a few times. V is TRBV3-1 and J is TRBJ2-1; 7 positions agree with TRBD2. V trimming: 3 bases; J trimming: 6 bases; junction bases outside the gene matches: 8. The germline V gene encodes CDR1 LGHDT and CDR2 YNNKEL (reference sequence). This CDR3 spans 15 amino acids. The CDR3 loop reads CASSQRRSGGNEQFF. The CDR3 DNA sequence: TGTGCCAGCAGCCAGCGGAGGTCGGGAGGCAATGAGCAGTTCTTC.

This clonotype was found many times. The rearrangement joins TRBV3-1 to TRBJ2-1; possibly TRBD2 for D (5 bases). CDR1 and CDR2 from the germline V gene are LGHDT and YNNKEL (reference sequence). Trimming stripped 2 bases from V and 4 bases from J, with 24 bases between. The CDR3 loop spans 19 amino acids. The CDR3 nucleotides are TGTGCCAGCAGCCAAAGGAGGTCGTTAGCCACCTCCGGGTACAATGAGCAGTTCTTC. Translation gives CASSQRRSLATSGYNEQFF.

The CDR3 DNA reads as TGTGCCAGCAGCTTAGCTAGGGCAGCATACGAGCAGTACTTC. This translates into CASSLARAAYEQYF. This chain connects TRBV7-2 to TRBJ2-7; no clear D. This CDR3 is 14 amino acids long. Germline values: CDR1 SGHTA, CDR2 FQGNSA. V gave up 0 bases and J gave up 4 bases, with 10 bases separating them.

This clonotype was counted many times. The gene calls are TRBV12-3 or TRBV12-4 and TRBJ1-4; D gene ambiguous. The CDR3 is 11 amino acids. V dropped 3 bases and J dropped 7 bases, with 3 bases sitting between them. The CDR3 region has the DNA TGTGCCAGCAGTTTTGGTGAAAAACTGTTTTTT. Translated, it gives CASSFGEKLFF.

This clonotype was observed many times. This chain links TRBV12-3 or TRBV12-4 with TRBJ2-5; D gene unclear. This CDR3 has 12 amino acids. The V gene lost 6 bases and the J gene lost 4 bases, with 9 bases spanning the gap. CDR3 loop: CASSPWTETQYF. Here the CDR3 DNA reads TGTGCCAGCAGCCCCTGGACAGAGACCCAGTACTTC.

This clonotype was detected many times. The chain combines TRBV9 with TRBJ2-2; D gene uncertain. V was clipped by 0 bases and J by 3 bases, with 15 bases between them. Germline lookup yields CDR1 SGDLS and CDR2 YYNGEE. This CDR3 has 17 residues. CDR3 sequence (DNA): TGTGCCAGCAGCGTAGCTCCCCGGTTAGGAGACACCGGGGAGCTGTTTTTT. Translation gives CASSVAPRLGDTGELFF.

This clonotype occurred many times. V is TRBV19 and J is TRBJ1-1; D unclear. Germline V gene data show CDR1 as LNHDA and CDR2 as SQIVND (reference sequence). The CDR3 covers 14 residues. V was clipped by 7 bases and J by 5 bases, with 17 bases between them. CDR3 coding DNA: TGTGCCAGTAATCCCCTTGGTGGGCAAACTGAAGCTTTCTTT. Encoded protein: CASNPLGGQTEAFF.